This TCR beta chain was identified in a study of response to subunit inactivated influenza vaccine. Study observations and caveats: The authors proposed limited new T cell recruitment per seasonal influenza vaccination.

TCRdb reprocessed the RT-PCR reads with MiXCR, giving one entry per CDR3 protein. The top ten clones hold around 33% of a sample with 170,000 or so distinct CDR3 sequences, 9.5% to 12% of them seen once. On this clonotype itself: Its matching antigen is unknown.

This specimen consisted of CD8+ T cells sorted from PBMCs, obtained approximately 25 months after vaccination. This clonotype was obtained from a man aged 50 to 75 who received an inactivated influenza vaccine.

The CDR3 nucleotides read TGTGCCACCAGTGTTTGGGCAGGGACAGATACGCAGTATTTT. Amino acids: CATSVWAGTDTQYF. The chain combines TRBV24-1 with TRBJ2-3; maybe TRBD1 (5 bases). The ends were cut back, 5 bases at V and 3 bases at J, with 11 bases in the middle. The CDR3 has 14 amino acids. Germline V gene data show CDR1 as KGHDR and CDR2 as SFDVKD.